This T cell receptor (beta chain) was retrieved from a study of blood T cell repertoires in COVID-19. Germline CDR1 SGHTA, CDR2 FQGNSA. Trimming removed 3 bases from V and 3 bases from J; junction bases left unmatched: 13. CDR3 length: 17 amino acids. Original methodology: Estimation of nucleated cell counts relied on the amplification of reference gene primers. Profiling relied on immunoSEQ multiplex PCR, and the TCRdb table lists in-frame clones only, not all of them. That table furnishes V, J and clone size, whereas the DNA furnished D and trimming. Here the sample spans roughly 300,000 clones, just over 90% being singletons.

Material for sequencing was PBMCs or T cells enriched from blood (not recorded which). The origin of this receptor is a woman in her forties with acute COVID-19. J is TRBJ2-7 and V is TRBV7-2; 8 nucleotides agree with TRBD2. As DNA, the CDR3 is TGTGCCAGCAGCTTCGACAGTAAGCGGGGGCCCCACTACGAGCAGTACTTC. Its translation is CASSFDSKRGPHYEQYF.